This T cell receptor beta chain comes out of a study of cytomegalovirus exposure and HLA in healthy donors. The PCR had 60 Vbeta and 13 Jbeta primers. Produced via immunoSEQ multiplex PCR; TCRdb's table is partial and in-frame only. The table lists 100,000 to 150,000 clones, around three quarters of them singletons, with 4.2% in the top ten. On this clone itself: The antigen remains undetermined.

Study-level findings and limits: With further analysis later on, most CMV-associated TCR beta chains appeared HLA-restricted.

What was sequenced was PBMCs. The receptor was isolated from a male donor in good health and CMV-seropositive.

CDR3 region: CASSLVGTSGNTIYF. The CDR3, as DNA: TGCGCCAGCAGCTTGGTCGGTACGTCTGGAAACACCATATATTTT. The chain has TRBV5-1 and TRBJ1-3; D unclear. The ends were cut back, 0 bases at V and 1 base at J, with 8 bases in the middle. The germline V gene encodes CDR1 SGHRS and CDR2 YFSETQ. This CDR3 contains 15 residues.